This T cell receptor beta chain was found in a study of CD8 T cells in ankylosing spondylitis. General observations from the study: Roughly eight highly homologous variants made up a TCR beta motif that seemed to typify ankylosing spondylitis blood.

Each CDR3 protein is one row after TCRdb ran MiXCR on the 5' RACE reads. The sample lists 800,000 to 900,000 distinct CDR3 sequences; 12% were seen once. The table lists this clonotype with many counts. The antigen is not known. Per the germline V gene, CDR1 is DFQATT and CDR2 is SNEGSKA (reference sequence). Unmatched junction bases numbered 10, after V lost 6 bases and J lost 7 bases. The CDR3 spans 13 residues. The genes are TRBV20-1 and TRBJ1-2, with 8 bases identical to TRBD1. Material: blood, either unsorted or a sorted T cell fraction (not recorded which). The clonotype comes from a male donor with ankylosing spondylitis. The CDR3 is CSARDRKGSGYTF. The CDR3 DNA reads TGCAGTGCCAGGGACAGGAAAGGCTCTGGCTACACCTTC.